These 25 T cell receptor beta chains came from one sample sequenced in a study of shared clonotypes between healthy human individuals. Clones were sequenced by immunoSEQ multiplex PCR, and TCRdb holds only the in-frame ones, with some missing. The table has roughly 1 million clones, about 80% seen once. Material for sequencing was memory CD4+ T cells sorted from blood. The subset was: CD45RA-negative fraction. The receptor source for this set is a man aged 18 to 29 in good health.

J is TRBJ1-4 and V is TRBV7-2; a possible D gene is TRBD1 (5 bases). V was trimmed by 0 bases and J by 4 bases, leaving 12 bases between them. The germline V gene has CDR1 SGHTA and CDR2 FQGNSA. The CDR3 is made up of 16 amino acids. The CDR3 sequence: CASSLAHGALNEKLFF. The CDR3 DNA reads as TGTGCCAGCAGCTTAGCGCATGGGGCCCTTAATGAAAAACTGTTTTTT.

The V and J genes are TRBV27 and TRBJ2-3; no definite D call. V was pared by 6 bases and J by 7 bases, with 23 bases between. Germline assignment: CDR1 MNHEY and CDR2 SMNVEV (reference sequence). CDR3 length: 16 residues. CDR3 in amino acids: CASSSPGLTTPHTQYF. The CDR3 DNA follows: TGTGCCAGCAGCTCCCCGGGTCTAACCACACCCCATACGCAGTATTTT.

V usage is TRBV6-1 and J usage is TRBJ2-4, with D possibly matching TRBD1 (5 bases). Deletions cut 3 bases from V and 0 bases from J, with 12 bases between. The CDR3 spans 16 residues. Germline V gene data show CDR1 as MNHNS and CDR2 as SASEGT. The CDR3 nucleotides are TGTGCCAGCAGTGAGGTGGGGCGGCCAGCCAAAAACATTCAGTACTTC. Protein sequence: CASSEVGRPAKNIQYF.

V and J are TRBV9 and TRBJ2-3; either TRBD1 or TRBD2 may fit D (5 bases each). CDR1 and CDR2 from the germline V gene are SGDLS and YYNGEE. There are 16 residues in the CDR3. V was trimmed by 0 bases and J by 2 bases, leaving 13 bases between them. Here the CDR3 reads CASSVGPGLNTDTQYF. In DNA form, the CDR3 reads TGTGCCAGCAGCGTAGGACCGGGGCTCAACACAGATACGCAGTATTTT.

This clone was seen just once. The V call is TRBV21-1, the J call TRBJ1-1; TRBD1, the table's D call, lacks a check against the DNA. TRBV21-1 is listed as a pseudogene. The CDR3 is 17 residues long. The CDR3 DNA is TGTGCCAGCAGCAAAGGGGGCGTAACAAGATTGAACACTGAAGCTTTCTTT. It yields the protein CASSKGGVTRLNTEAFF.

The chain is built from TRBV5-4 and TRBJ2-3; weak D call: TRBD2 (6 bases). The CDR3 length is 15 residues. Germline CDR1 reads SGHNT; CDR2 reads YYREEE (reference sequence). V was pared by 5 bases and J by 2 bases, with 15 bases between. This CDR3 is CASRGGLGLTDTQYF. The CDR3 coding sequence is TGTGCCAGCAGGGGGGGATTGGGACTCACAGATACGCAGTATTTT.

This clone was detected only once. The CDR3 DNA sequence: TGCGCCAGCAGCCAGGGTACAACAGGGATTCAGCCCCAGCATTTT. Translated, it gives CASSQGTTGIQPQHF. This chain connects TRBV4-3 to TRBJ1-5, with D tentatively TRBD1 (6 bases). The V and J ends lost 3 bases and 6 bases respectively, with 15 bases between them. The CDR3 has 15 residues. Germline-derived CDR1 and CDR2 are LGHNA and YSLEER.

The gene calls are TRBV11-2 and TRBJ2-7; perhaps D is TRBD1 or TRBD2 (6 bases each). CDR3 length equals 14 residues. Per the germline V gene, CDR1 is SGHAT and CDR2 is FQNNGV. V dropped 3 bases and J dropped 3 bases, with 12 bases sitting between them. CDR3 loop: CASSFSGGGYEQYF. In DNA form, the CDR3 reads TGTGCCAGCAGCTTTAGCGGAGGGGGCTACGAGCAGTACTTC.

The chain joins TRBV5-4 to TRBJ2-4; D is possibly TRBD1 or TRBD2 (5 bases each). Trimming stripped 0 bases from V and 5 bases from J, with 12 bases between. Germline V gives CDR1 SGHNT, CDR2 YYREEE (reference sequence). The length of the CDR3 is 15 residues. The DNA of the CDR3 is TGTGCCAGCAGCTTGGCACCGGGACCCGAAAACATTCAGTACTTC. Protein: CASSLAPGPENIQYF.

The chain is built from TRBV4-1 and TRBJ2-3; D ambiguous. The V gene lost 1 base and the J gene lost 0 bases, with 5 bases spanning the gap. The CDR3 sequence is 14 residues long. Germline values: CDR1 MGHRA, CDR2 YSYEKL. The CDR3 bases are TGCGCCAGCAGCCAAGTCGACAGCACAGATACGCAGTATTTT. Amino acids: CASSQVDSTDTQYF.

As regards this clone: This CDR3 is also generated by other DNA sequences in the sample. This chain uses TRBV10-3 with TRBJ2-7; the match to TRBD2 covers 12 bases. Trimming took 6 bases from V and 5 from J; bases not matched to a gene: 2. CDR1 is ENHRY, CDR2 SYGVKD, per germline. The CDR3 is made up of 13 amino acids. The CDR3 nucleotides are TGTGCCATCAGACTAGCGGGGGGCAACGAGCAGTACTTC. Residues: CAIRLAGGNEQYF.

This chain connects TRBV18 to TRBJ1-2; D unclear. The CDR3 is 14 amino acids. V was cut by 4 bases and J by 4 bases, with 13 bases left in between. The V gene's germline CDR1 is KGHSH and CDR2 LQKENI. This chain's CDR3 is CASSQSKDSYGYTF. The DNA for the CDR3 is TGTGCCAGCTCACAGTCTAAGGACTCCTATGGCTACACCTTC. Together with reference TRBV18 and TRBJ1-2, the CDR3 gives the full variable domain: NAGVMQNPRHLVRRRGQEARLRCSPMKGHSHVYWYRQLPEEGLKFMVYLQKENIIDESGMPKERFSAEFPKEGPSILRIQQVVRGDSAAYFCASSQSKDSYGYTFGSGTRLTVV.

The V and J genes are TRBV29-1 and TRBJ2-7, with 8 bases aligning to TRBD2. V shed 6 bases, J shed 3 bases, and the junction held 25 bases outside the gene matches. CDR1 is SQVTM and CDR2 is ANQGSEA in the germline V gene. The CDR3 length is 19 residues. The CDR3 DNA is TGCAGCGTACTAACGAGCGGGGGCTACGAATCTCAACGGTTCTACGAGCAGTACTTC. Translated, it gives CSVLTSGGYESQRFYEQYF.

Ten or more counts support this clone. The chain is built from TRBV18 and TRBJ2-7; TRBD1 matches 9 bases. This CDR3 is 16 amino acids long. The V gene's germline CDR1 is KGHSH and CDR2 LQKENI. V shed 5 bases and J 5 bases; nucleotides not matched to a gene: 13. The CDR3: CASSSLRPGQGNEQYF. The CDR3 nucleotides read TGTGCCAGCTCATCGCTTCGGCCGGGACAGGGCAACGAGCAGTACTTC.

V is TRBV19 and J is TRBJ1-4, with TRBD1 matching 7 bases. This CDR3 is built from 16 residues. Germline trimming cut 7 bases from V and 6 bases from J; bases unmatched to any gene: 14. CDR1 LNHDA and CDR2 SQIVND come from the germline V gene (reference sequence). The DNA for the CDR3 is TGTGCCAGTACCCTCGGGCAGGGGGGTTTTGATGAAAAACTGTTTTTT. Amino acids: CASTLGQGGFDEKLFF.

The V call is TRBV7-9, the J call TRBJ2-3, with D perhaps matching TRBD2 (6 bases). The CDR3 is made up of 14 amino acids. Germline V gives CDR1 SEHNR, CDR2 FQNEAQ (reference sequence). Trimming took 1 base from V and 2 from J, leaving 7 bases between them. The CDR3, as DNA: TGTGCCAGCAGCTTAGGGGACTTCACAGATACGCAGTATTTT. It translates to CASSLGDFTDTQYF. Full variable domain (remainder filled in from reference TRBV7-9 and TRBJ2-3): DTGVSQNPRHKITKRGQNVTFRCDPISEHNRLYWYRQTLGQGPEFLTYFQNEAQLEKSRLLSDRFSAERPKGSFSTLEIQRTEQGDSAMYLCASSLGDFTDTQYFGPGTRLTVL.

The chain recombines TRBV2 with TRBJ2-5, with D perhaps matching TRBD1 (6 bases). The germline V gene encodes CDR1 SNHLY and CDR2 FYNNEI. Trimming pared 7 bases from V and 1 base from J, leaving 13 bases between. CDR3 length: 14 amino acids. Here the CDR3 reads CASKMTGTQETQYF. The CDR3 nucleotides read TGTGCCAGCAAGATGACAGGCACCCAAGAGACCCAGTACTTC.

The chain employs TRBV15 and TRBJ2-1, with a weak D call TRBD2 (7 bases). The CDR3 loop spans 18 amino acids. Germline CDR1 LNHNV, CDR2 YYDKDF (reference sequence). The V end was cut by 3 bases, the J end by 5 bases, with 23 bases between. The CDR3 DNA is TGTGCCACCAGCAGTAGGGGGGGGCCCCACAGGTCACACAATGAGCAGTTCTTC. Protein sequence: CATSSRGGPHRSHNEQFF.

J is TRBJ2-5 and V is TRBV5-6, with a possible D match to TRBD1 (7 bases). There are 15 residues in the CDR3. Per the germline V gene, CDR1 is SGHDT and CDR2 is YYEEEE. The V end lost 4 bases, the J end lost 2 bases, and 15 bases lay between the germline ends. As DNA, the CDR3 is TGTGCCAGCAGCCCTCCAGGGGGGCTGCAAGAGACCCAGTACTTC. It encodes CASSPPGGLQETQYF.

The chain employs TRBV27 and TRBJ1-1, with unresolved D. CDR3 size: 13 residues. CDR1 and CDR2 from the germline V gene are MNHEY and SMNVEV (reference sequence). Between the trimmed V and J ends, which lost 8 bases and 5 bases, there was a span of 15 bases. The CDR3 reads CASWARVGTEAFF. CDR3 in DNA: TGTGCCAGCTGGGCACGGGTGGGGACTGAAGCTTTCTTT.

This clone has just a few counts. The CDR3, as DNA: TGCGCCAGCAGCCAGGGACAGGGGGGTGTCTACACCTTC. Protein product: CASSQGQGGVYTF. The gene calls are TRBV5-1 and TRBJ1-2; 11 nucleotides agree with TRBD1. Germline CDR1 reads SGHRS; CDR2 reads YFSETQ. This CDR3 region has 13 residues. V lost 4 bases, J lost 10 bases, and 6 bases stayed unmatched.

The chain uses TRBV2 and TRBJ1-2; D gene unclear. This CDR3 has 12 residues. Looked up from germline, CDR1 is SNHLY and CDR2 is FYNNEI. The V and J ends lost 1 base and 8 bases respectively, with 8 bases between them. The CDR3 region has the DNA TGTGCCAGCAGTGAAGTGGGGAGCGGCTACACCTTC. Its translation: CASSEVGSGYTF.

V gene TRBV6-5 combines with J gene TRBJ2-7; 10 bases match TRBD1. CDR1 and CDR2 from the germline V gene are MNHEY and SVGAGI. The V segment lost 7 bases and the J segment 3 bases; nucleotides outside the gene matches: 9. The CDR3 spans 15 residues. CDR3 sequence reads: CASTRAGTGVYEQYF. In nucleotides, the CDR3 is TGTGCCAGCACCAGAGCCGGGACAGGGGTCTACGAGCAGTACTTC.

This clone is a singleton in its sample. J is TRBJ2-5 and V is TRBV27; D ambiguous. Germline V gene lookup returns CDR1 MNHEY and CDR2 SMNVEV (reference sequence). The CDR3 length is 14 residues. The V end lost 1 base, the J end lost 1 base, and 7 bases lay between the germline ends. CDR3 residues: CASSLLGSQETQYF. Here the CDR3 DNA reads TGTGCCAGCAGTTTATTGGGCAGCCAAGAGACCCAGTACTTC.

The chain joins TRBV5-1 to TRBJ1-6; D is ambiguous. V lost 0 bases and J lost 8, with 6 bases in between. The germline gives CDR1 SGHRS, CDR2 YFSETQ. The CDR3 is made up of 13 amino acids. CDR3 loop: CASSLGTDSPLHF. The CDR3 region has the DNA TGCGCCAGCAGCTTGGGGACGGATTCACCCCTCCACTTT. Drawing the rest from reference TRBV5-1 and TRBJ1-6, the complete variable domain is KAGVTQTPRYLIKTRGQQVTLSCSPISGHRSVSWYQQTPGQGLQFLFEYFSETQRNKGNFPGRFSGRQFSNSRSEMNVSTLELGDSALYLCASSLGTDSPLHFGNGTRLTVT.